The table lists the clone carrying this T cell receptor (beta chain) with a few counts. As yet, its antigen is unknown. Researchers built TCR beta libraries using quantitative 5'-RACE with molecular barcodes. Each CDR3 protein is one row after TCRdb ran MiXCR on the 5' RACE reads. The data hold around 320,000 distinct CDR3 sequences, with about 20% observed a single time. The data derive from a study of CD8 T cells in ankylosing spondylitis. General study results and limits: Reports say disease-linked clones showed up significantly more in matched ankylosing spondylitis synovial fluid.

The source is a female donor with ankylosing spondylitis or in good health (not recorded which). Sequencing was carried out using blood, either unsorted or a sorted T cell fraction (not recorded which).

CDR3 bases: TGTGCCAGCAGAACTAGAGGAGCCCTCTACAATGAGCAGTTCTTC. It translates to CASRTRGALYNEQFF. The rearrangement uses TRBV7-8 and TRBJ2-1, with D possibly TRBD2 on 5 matching bases. Germline V gene lookup returns CDR1 SGHVS and CDR2 FQNEAQ. V lost 6 bases and J 3 bases, leaving 15 bases between the germline ends. The CDR3 runs 15 residues.